This T cell receptor beta chain was profiled in a study of blood T cells in healthy people across ages (dated by TCRdb to between 2014 and 2016). Context from the whole study: In model experiments, template switching captured roughly one uniquely barcoded TCR beta cDNA molecule for every two T cells. Age-related changes in TCR beta repertoire diversity were measured in the study by deep sequencing normalized with unique cDNA molecular identifiers. Donors were grouped into four age groups: young (average about 15 years), middle-aged (39), aged (around 60) and long-lived (just over 80). For two donors (one aged 18 to 29 and one aged 80 or older), the study analyzed two additional independent replicas of 1 million unique cDNA reads from the same blood draw. To avoid experimental bias, donors of different ages were randomly spread across the sequencing lanes.

Libraries were prepared through 5' RACE. The sequencer listed for this sample is Illumina HiSeq 2500. A second about 6 to 11 cycle PCR used a sample-barcoded 5' primer and a J-beta primer mix. A template-switch 5' adaptor carrying 12 random nucleotides introduced a unique molecular identifier onto each TCR beta cDNA molecule. At least 2.5 million CDR3-containing paired-end reads were obtained from each sample. All of the RNA was converted into first-strand cDNA using the Mint cDNA synthesis kit, with a TRBC-specific oligonucleotide serving as the primer. Following uracil-DNA glycosylase treatment, all cDNA underwent a first 18-cycle PCR with the universal primers M1SS and BC2_uni_R. Per the source publication's procedure: Normalization of each sample was performed by random selection of 1 million high-quality reads, each carrying a distinct molecular identifier. Instead of being binned into consensus sequences, reads that shared molecular identifiers were thrown out. CDR3 identification, clonotype clustering and error correction used MiTCR with a Q25 quality threshold and the strictest error-elimination algorithm. A nonparametric unseen species model with Euler transformation was used to estimate a lower bound on total TCR beta diversity. In-frame beta chains were kept once TCRdb had trimmed the public reads at Q25 with fastp and called clones with MiXCR. Each CDR3 protein gets just one entry, which takes the most common genes and DNA from the rows behind it. What appears here as the V and J calls and clone size reflects TCRdb's work, not the paper's. The sample table shows about 1.4 million distinct CDR3 sequences, and around 55% are seen once. The ten most abundant clones make up about 6.7% of the sample.

The donors were roughly 39 Caucasian individuals from Russia, aged roughly 6 to 90 years, who were systemically healthy. Ten milliliters of peripheral blood were collected from each donor into EDTA-treated Vacutainer tubes. Ficoll-Paque density-gradient centrifugation was used to isolate PBMCs, with at least 7 million per sample. Total RNA, at least 5 micrograms per sample, was extracted from PBMCs with Trizol reagent. For every donor, an aliquot of PBMCs went through flow cytometry to measure the percentages of naive CD45RAhigh/CD27high T cells. Notes on this clonotype: Its antigen specificity is not known. One base away there is no much larger clone; base qualities are not given.

The research as a whole found: Estimates of total diversity based on one million sequenced T cells were regarded as lower bounds and as underestimates. A strong correlation was found between observed TCR beta diversity and the percentage of naive T cells measured by flow cytometry. As age increased, observed TCR beta diversity per million T cells dropped in a roughly linear way, and a significant reduction was already evident by age 40. Because the CMV infection status of the donors was unknown, age-related changes in expanded clonotypes may potentially have been confounded. Compared with the aged group, the long-lived group had more naive CD4+ T cells, fewer expanded clones and increased TCR diversity, a pattern suggesting age selection. Because profiling used bulk unsorted PBMCs, naive and antigen-experienced compartments could not be compared conclusively.

Trimming costs V 0 bases and J 2 bases, and their ends lie 12 bases apart. CDR3 length: 15 amino acids, cysteine to phenylalanine. Only the CDR3 region is kept as DNA, spanning 45 bases read in frame from base 1. For CDR1 and CDR2, the germline V gene (reference sequence) lists DFQATT and SNEGSKA. This receptor was identified in a man between 18 and 29 years old in good health. The chain employs TRBV20-1 and TRBJ2-3; the D segment cannot be called with confidence. Sequences were obtained from blood. The encoded CDR3 is CSARDPQRNTDTQYF. The sequenced DNA is TGCAGTGCTAGAGATCCCCAGCGCAACACAGATACGCAGTATTTT.